This entry is about one T cell receptor (beta chain). The antigen remains undetermined. With a much larger clone just one base away, this may be a read error. Specified treatment: approximately 11-day PBMC culture with coronavirus spike peptide pools or control peptides (ViraFEST assay). Peptide pool stimulation in ViraFEST expanded antigen-specific T cells, whose TCRs were then sequenced. The CDR3 runs 13 residues. CDR1 is LNHDA and CDR2 is SQIVND in the germline V gene (reference sequence). The V gene lost 7 bases and the J gene lost 2 bases, with 11 bases spanning the gap. These data originate in a study of vaccination and CD4 T cells after COVID-19. Background on the study: With 8 or 9 mild cases and one severe, convalescent patients were SARS-CoV-2 positive by nasal swab PCR. Six male and four female convalescents took part, two of them Hispanic.

Researchers used the Oncomine TCR Beta short-read assay to sequence DNA from cultured CD4+ T cells. MiXCR, applied by TCRdb to the PCR reads, yields one record per CDR3 protein. The sample has about 14,000 distinct CDR3 sequences, 20% to 25% seen once. Specimen: cultured CD4+ T cells from blood. The rearrangement uses TRBV19 and TRBJ1-1; D call uncertain. This TCR derives from a human donor with COVID-19. Here the CDR3 reads CASTLSVNTEAFF. The CDR3 DNA sequence: TGTGCCAGTACCTTGTCGGTTAACACTGAAGCTTTCTTT.